The 14 T cell receptor beta chains reported below all come from one sample, sequenced in a study of blood T cell repertoires in COVID-19. TCRdb's copy holds only in-frame clones and misses some; the assay was immunoSEQ multiplex PCR. This table has hundreds of thousands of clones, 85% appearing once. Specimen: PBMCs or T cells enriched from blood (not recorded which). The receptor source for this set is a man in his forties who had recovered from COVID-19.

This chain links TRBV9 with TRBJ2-2; 10 bases match TRBD2. The CDR3 is 14 residues long. Trimming removed 6 bases from V and 7 bases from J; junction bases left unmatched: 6. CDR1 is SGDLS and CDR2 is YYNGEE in the germline V gene. The CDR3 loop reads CASTLAGEHGELFF. CDR3 DNA sequence: TGTGCCAGCACGCTAGCGGGAGAACACGGGGAGCTGTTTTTT.

The V and J genes are TRBV6-5 and TRBJ2-7, with TRBD1 matching 9 bases. CDR1 MNHEY and CDR2 SVGAGI come from the germline V gene. V lost 5 bases and J lost 4; bases outside the gene matches: 6. The length of the CDR3 is 14 residues. The CDR3 DNA is TGTGCCAGCAGTCCACAGGGGGCGGGTTACGAGCAGTACTTC. Protein: CASSPQGAGYEQYF.

The genes are TRBV2 and TRBJ2-1, with 8 bases that match TRBD1. J gave up 6 bases and V 5 bases, and 12 bases lay outside the gene matches. CDR3 length: 16 residues. Germline lookup yields CDR1 SNHLY and CDR2 FYNNEI. CDR3 residues: CASSMTGAGKGNEQFF. The CDR3 region has the DNA TGTGCCAGCAGTATGACAGGGGCCGGGAAGGGCAATGAGCAGTTCTTC.

The chain has TRBV4-1 and TRBJ2-1; D may be TRBD2 (6 bases). The V end was cut by 0 bases, the J end by 2 bases, with 11 bases between. Germline V gives CDR1 MGHRA, CDR2 YSYEKL. The CDR3 spans 16 residues. The CDR3 DNA is TGCGCCAGCAGCCAAGATCCGGGGGTCACCTACAATGAGCAGTTCTTC. Protein product: CASSQDPGVTYNEQFF.

This clone was counted between two and nine times. V is TRBV3-1 (or the pseudogene TRBV3-2) and J is TRBJ2-4; TRBD1 is a possible D gene (6 bases). The V and J ends lost 4 bases and 0 bases respectively, with 10 bases between them. Germline-derived CDR1 and CDR2 are LGHDT and YNNKEL (reference sequence). CDR3 length: 15 amino acids. In nucleotides, the CDR3 is TGTGCCAGCAGCCGACAGGTTAGAGCCAAAAACATTCAGTACTTC. Its protein is CASSRQVRAKNIQYF.

The chain employs TRBV14 and TRBJ2-4, with TRBD2 matching 7 bases. Germline CDR1 is SGHDN and CDR2 is FVKESK. The CDR3 loop spans 14 amino acids. Germline trimming cut 0 bases from V and 6 bases from J; bases unmatched to any gene: 2. The CDR3 loop reads CASSQDTSANIQYF. CDR3 coding DNA: TGTGCCAGCAGCCAAGATACTAGCGCAAACATTCAGTACTTC.

CDR3 sequence (DNA): TGTGCCAGCAGTCTCACAGGGGCGGAGGACACTGAAGCTTTCTTT. It translates to CASSLTGAEDTEAFF. The V and J genes are TRBV6-4 and TRBJ1-1; 7 nucleotides match TRBD1. Trimming removed 5 bases from V and 3 bases from J; junction bases left unmatched: 9. Germline CDR1 and CDR2: MRHNA and SNTAGT. The CDR3 is 15 residues long.

J is TRBJ1-2 and V is TRBV2; D unresolved. This CDR3 spans 14 amino acids. Trimming took off 5 bases at V and 0 bases at J, with 10 bases between the two ends. The germline CDR1 and CDR2 sequences are SNHLY and FYNNEI. In DNA form, the CDR3 reads TGTGCCAGCAGTCCTGACGGGACTAACTATGGCTACACCTTC. Translating gives CASSPDGTNYGYTF.

The rearrangement links TRBV30 to TRBJ1-1; D gene unclear. The V end was cut by 3 bases, the J end by 1 base, with 9 bases between. The CDR3 runs 13 residues. CDR1 is GTSNPN and CDR2 is SVGIG in the germline V gene (reference sequence). Here the CDR3 DNA reads TGTGCCTGGAGCCTTACTAGGAACACTGAAGCTTTCTTT. As protein: CAWSLTRNTEAFF.

V is TRBV5-4 and J is TRBJ2-5; 7 bases line up with TRBD2. Trimming cost V 5 bases and J 5 bases; bases outside gene matches: 6. The CDR3 runs 13 residues. Germline CDR1 reads SGHNT; CDR2 reads YYREEE (reference sequence). The CDR3 spells CASRGGPRETQYF. In DNA, the CDR3 is TGTGCCAGCAGGGGAGGGCCGAGGGAGACCCAGTACTTC. The full variable domain, rest sourced from reference TRBV5-4 and TRBJ2-5, is ETGVTQSPTHLIKTRGQQVTLRCSSQSGHNTVSWYQQALGQGPQFIFQYYREEENGRGNFPPRFSGLQFPNYSSELNVNALELDDSALYLCASRGGPRETQYFGPGTRLLVL.

The rearrangement links TRBV19 to TRBJ1-5; no reliable D call. This CDR3 is 14 amino acids long. Germline CDR1 LNHDA, CDR2 SQIVND (reference sequence). V gave up 4 bases and J gave up 7 bases, with 14 bases separating them. CDR3 in DNA: TGTGCCAGTAGTACACCCGCCGGTAAGCAGCCCCAGCATTTT. Encoded protein: CASSTPAGKQPQHF.

The rearrangement uses TRBV10-3 and TRBJ2-3; 14 bases line up with TRBD2. The CDR3 sequence is 17 residues long. Germline CDR1 ENHRY, CDR2 SYGVKD. V lost 2 bases and J lost 4; bases outside the gene matches: 5. The chain's CDR3 is CAISERLAGGLADTQYF. In DNA form, the CDR3 reads TGTGCCATCAGTGAGAGACTAGCGGGAGGGCTTGCAGATACGCAGTATTTT.

The V and J genes are TRBV4-3 and TRBJ2-1; 7 positions agree with TRBD2. Per germline, CDR1 LGHNA and CDR2 YSLEER. The CDR3 runs 14 residues. J was trimmed by 13 bases and V by 0 bases; bases with no gene match: 9. The CDR3 DNA sequence: TGCGCCAGCAGCCAAGATTTAACGGGACTATCTCAGTTCTTC. Translation: CASSQDLTGLSQFF.

This clone was picked up one time. The chain joins TRBV6-1 to TRBJ2-1, with 7 positions matching TRBD1. The junction had 3 bases not matched to a gene; V was cut back by 1 base and J by 6 bases. From germline, CDR1 is MNHNS and CDR2 SASEGT. The CDR3 extends over 14 amino acids. The CDR3 spells CASSEDPGGNEQFF. DNA of the CDR3: TGTGCCAGCAGTGAAGATCCAGGGGGCAATGAGCAGTTCTTC.